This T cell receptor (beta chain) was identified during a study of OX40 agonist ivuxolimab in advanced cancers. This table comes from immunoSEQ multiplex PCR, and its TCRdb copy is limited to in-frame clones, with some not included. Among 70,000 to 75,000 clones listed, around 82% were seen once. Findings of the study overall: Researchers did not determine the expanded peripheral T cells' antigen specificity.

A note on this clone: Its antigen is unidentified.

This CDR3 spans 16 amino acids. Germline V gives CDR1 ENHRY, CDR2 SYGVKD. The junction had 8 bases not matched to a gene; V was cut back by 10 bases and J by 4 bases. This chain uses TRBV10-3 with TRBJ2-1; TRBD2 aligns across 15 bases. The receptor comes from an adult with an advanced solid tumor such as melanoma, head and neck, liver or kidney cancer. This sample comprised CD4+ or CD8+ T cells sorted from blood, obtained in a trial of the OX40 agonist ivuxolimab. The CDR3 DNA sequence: TGTGCCACCAAACCGGGACTAGCGGGGGGATACAATGAGCAGTTCTTC. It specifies CATKPGLAGGYNEQFF.